This TCR beta chain is from a study of blood T cell repertoires in COVID-19. About the research overall: Some COVID-19 samples were acute and others convalescent; all came from the United States, Italy and Spain. PBMCs, B-cell-depleted T cells, or T cells were the source of the cDNA or gDNA that made up the material.

Original handling: Estimates of nucleated cell counts were drawn from the amplification of reference gene primers. Some clones are missing from TCRdb's copy, which holds only in-frame ones; the method was immunoSEQ multiplex PCR. V, J and clone size are taken as reported in that table, and D and trimming were inferred from the DNA itself. The data hold roughly 240,000 clones, with almost 85% observed a single time. Germline V gene sequence: CDR1 LNHDA, CDR2 SQIVND (reference sequence). The CDR3 is 12 amino acids. V dropped 6 bases and J dropped 6 bases, with 12 bases sitting between them. The source is a woman older than 75 with acute or convalescent COVID-19. The sequencing input was peripheral blood. The chain links TRBV19 to TRBJ2-7, with D perhaps matching TRBD1 (5 bases). Here the CDR3 reads CASSWWGGEQYF. The CDR3 DNA follows: TGTGCCAGTAGCTGGTGGGGCGGCGAGCAGTACTTC.